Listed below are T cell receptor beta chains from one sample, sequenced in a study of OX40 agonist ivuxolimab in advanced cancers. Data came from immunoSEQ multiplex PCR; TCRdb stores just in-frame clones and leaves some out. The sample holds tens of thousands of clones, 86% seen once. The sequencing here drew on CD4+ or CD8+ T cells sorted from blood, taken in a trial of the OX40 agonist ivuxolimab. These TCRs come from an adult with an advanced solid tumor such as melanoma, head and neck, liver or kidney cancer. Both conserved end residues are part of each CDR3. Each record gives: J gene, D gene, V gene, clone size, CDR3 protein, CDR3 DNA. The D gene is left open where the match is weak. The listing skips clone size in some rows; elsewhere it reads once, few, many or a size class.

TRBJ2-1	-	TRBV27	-	CASSRWERSDNEQFF	TGTGCCAGTTCCAGGTGGGAAAGGAGCGACAATGAGCAGTTCTTC
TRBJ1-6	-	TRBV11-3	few	CALGAVRSYNSPLHF	TGTGCCCTCGGGGCGGTCCGCTCCTATAATTCACCCCTCCACTTT
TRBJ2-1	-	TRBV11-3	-	CASSPQDRPNEQFF	TGTGCCAGCAGCCCACAGGACAGACCCAATGAGCAGTTCTTC
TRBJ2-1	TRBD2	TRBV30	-	CAWGQGTSGSNEQFF	TGTGCCTGGGGACAGGGGACTAGCGGTAGCAATGAGCAGTTCTTC
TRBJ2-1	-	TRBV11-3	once	CASSSAGSSYNEQFF	TGTGCCAGCAGCTCGGCAGGGAGCTCCTACAATGAGCAGTTCTTC
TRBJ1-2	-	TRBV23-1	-	CASSQSSFNRDYGYTF	TGCGCCAGCAGTCAATCGAGTTTCAACAGGGACTATGGCTACACCTTC
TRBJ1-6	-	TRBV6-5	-	CASSPGRGRGSPLHF	TGTGCCAGCAGTCCGGGGAGAGGACGGGGTTCACCCCTCCACTTT
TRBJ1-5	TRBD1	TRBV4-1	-	CASSQRTGASNQPQHF	TGCGCCAGCAGCCAACGGACAGGGGCAAGCAATCAGCCCCAGCATTTT
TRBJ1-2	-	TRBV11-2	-	CASSLDGGPYGYTF	TGTGCCAGCAGCTTAGATGGAGGGCCCTATGGCTACACCTTC
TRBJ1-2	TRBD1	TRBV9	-	CASSVGTGGAYGYTF	TGTGCCAGCAGCGTAGGTACAGGGGGCGCCTATGGCTACACCTTC
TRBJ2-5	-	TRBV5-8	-	CASRRPAQETQYF	TGTGCCAGCAGACGACCAGCCCAAGAGACCCAGTACTTC
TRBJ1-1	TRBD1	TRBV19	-	CASSTLPDRDTEAFF	TGTGCCAGTAGTACCCTCCCGGACAGGGACACTGAAGCTTTCTTT
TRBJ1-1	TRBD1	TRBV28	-	CASREQGGKAEAFF	TGTGCCAGCAGGGAACAGGGGGGAAAGGCTGAAGCTTTCTTT
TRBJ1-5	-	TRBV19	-	CASSMRGSSQPQHF	TGTGCCAGTAGTATGAGGGGGTCAAGTCAGCCCCAGCATTTT
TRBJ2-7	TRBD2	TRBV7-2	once	CASSRGLAGSYEQYF	TGTGCCAGCAGCCGAGGACTAGCGGGATCCTACGAGCAGTACTTC
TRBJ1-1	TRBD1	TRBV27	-	CASSPGTENTEAFF	TGTGCCAGCAGTCCAGGGACAGAGAACACTGAAGCTTTCTTT
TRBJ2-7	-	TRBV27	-	CASSLIGRASGYEQYF	TGTGCCAGCAGTTTAATTGGCAGGGCCTCCGGCTACGAGCAGTACTTC
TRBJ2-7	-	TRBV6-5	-	CASSPPGYEQYF	TGTGCCAGCAGTCCCCCCGGATACGAGCAGTACTTC
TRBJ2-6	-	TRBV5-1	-	CASSLGAGPGANVLTF	TGCGCCAGCAGCTTGGGGGCGGGGCCGGGGGCCAACGTCCTGACTTTC
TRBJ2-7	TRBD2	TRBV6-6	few	CASSYASGRAYEQYF	TGTGCCAGCAGTTACGCTAGCGGGAGGGCCTACGAGCAGTACTTC
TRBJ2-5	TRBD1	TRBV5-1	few	CASSLWTGGNKETQYF	TGCGCCAGCAGCTTGTGGACAGGGGGCAACAAAGAGACCCAGTACTTC
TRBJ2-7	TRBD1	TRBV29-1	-	CSGRQGSEQYF	TGCAGCGGTCGACAGGGTAGCGAGCAGTACTTC
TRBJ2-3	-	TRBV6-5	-	CASSYSVTTDTQYF	TGTGCCAGCAGTTATTCAGTTACTACAGATACGCAGTATTTT
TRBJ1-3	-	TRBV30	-	CAWNGGDVRVGRDTIYF	TGTGCCTGGAACGGGGGGGACGTTCGGGTAGGACGGGACACCATATATTTT
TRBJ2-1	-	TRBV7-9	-	CASSLAGWAYNEQFF	TGTGCCAGCAGCTTAGCGGGGTGGGCCTACAATGAGCAGTTCTTC
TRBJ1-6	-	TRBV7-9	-	CASSFDGGYSPLHF	TGTGCCAGCAGCTTTGATGGGGGTTATTCACCCCTCCACTTT
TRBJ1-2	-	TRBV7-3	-	CASSLTGGGPPYGYTF	TGTGCCAGCAGCTTAACGGGGGGGGGCCCCCCCTATGGCTACACCTTC
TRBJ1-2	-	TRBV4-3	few	CASSQDRGGSNYGYTF	TGCGCCAGCAGCCAAGATCGTGGCGGATCTAACTATGGCTACACCTTC
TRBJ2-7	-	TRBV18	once	CASHTLAGDYEQYF	TGTGCCAGCCATACCCTTGCCGGGGACTACGAGCAGTACTTC
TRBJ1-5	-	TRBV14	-	CASSHGNQPQHF	TGTGCCAGCAGCCACGGCAATCAGCCCCAGCATTTT
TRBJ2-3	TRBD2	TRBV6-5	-	CASSYSREGSIDTQYF	TGTGCCAGCAGTTACTCTCGGGAGGGCTCAATAGATACGCAGTATTTT
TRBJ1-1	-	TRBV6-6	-	CASSLRGGGTEAFF	TGTGCCAGCAGTTTACGGGGCGGTGGGACTGAAGCTTTCTTT
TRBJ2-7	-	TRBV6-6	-	CASSPGRRGEQYF	TGTGCCAGCAGTCCCGGTCGGAGGGGCGAGCAGTACTTC
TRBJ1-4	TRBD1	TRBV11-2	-	CASSYRGGTNEKLFF	TGTGCCAGCAGCTACAGGGGGGGGACGAATGAAAAACTGTTTTTT
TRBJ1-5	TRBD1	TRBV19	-	CASSSPRTGVQPQHF	TGTGCCAGTAGTTCTCCCCGGACAGGGGTTCAGCCCCAGCATTTT
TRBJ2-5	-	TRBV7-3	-	CASSLTGIETQYF	TGTGCCAGCAGCTTAACGGGGATAGAGACCCAGTACTTC
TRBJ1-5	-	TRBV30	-	CAWSAQRDQPQHF	TGTGCCTGGAGCGCACAGCGGGATCAGCCCCAGCATTTT
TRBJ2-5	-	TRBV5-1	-	CASSLGGRRQETQYF	TGCGCCAGCTCACTGGGGGGACGGAGACAAGAGACCCAGTACTTC
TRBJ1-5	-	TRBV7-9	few	CASSAGGDQPQHF	TGTGCCAGCAGCGCCGGAGGAGATCAGCCCCAGCATTTT
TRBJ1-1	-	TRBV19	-	CASSVYREAFF	TGTGCCAGTAGTGTATACAGGGAAGCTTTCTTT
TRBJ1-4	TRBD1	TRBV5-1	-	CASSPAGGREEKLFF	TGCGCCAGCAGCCCAGCAGGGGGCCGGGAAGAAAAACTGTTTTTT
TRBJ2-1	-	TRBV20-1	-	CSARVAIEQFF	TGCAGTGCTAGAGTGGCTATTGAGCAGTTCTTC
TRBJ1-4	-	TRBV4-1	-	CASSLRLGGEKLFF	TGCGCCAGCAGCCTAAGACTAGGGGGTGAAAAACTGTTTTTT
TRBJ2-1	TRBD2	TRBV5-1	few	CASSLRASGVYNEQFF	TGCGCCAGCAGCTTGCGGGCTAGCGGTGTGTACAATGAGCAGTTCTTC
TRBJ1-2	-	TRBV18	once	CASSLTDRADYGYTF	TGTGCCAGCTCACTCACGGACAGAGCCGATTATGGCTACACCTTC
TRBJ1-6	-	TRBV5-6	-	CASSWGTANSPLHF	TGTGCCAGCAGCTGGGGGACGGCTAATTCACCCCTCCACTTT
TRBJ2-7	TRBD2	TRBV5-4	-	CASSQDFLSGPFYEQYF	TGTGCCAGCAGCCAAGATTTCCTTAGCGGGCCCTTCTACGAGCAGTACTTC
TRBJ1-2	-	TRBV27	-	CASSSHRNTNYGYTF	TGTGCCAGCAGTTCCCACAGGAACACCAACTATGGCTACACCTTC
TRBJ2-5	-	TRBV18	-	CASSPNRGGETQYF	TGTGCCAGCTCACCAAACAGGGGGGGAGAGACCCAGTACTTC
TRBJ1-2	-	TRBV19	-	CASRRWTQAAYGYTF	TGTGCCAGTAGGCGTTGGACACAGGCGGCCTATGGCTACACCTTC
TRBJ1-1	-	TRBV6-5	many	CASSSLSSIEAFF	TGTGCCAGCAGTTCCCTATCCTCCATTGAAGCTTTCTTT
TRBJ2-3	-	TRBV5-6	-	CASSPTGGTDTQYF	TGTGCCAGCAGCCCCACGGGGGGCACAGATACGCAGTATTTT
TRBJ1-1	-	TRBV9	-	CASSPELLNTEAFF	TGTGCCAGCAGCCCGGAATTACTGAACACTGAAGCTTTCTTT
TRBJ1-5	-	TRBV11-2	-	CASSLRGVGNQPQHF	TGTGCCAGCAGCTTAAGGGGAGTTGGCAATCAGCCCCAGCATTTT
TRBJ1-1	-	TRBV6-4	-	CASSESPENTEAFF	TGTGCCAGCAGTGAAAGCCCAGAGAACACTGAAGCTTTCTTT